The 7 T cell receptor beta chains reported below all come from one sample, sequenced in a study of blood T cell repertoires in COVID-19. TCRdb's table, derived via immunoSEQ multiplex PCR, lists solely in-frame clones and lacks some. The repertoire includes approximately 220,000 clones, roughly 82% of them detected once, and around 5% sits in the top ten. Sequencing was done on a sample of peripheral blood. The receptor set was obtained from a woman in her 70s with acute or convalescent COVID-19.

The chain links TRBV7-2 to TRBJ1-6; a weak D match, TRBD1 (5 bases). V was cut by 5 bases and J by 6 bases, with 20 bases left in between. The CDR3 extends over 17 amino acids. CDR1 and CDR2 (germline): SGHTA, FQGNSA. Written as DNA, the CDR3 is TGTGCCAGCAGCCTCACTGCGGGGGTGCCCAGTAATTCACCCCTCCACTTT. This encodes CASSLTAGVPSNSPLHF.

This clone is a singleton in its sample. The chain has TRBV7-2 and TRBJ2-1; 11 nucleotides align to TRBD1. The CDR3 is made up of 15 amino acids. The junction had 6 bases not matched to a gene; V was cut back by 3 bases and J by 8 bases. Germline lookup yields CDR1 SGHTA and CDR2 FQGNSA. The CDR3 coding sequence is TGTGCCAGCAGCTTTCTGGACAGGGGGCTGGATGAGCAGTTCTTC. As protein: CASSFLDRGLDEQFF.

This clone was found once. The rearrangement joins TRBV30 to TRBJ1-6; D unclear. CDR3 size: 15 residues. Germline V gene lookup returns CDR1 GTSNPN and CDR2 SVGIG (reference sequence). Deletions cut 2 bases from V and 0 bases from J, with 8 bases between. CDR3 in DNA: TGTGCCTGGAGTAAGAGAAGCTCCTATAATTCACCCCTCCACTTT. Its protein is CAWSKRSSYNSPLHF.

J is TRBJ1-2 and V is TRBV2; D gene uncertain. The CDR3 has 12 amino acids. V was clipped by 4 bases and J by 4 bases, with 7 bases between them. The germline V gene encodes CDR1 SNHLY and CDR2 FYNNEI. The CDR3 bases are TGTGCCAGCAGTGGAGGGCTCTATGGCTACACCTTC. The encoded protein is CASSGGLYGYTF.

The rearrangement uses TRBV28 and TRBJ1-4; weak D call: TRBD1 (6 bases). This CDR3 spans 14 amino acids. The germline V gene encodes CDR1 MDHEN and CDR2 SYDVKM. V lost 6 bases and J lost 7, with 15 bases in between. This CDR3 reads CASRDRSGGEKLFF. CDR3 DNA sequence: TGTGCCAGCAGGGACAGATCGGGGGGTGAAAAACTGTTTTTT.

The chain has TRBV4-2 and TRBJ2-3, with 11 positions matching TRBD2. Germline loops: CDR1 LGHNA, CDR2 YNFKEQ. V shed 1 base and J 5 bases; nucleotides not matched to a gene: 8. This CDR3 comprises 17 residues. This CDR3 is CASSQGPIAGGQDTQYF. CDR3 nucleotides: TGTGCCAGCAGCCAAGGGCCCATAGCGGGGGGGCAAGATACGCAGTATTTT.

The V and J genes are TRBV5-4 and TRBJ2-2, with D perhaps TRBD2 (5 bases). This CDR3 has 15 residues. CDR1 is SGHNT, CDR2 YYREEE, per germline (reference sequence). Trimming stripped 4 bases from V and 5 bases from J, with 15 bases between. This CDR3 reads CASSTRGLLTGELFF. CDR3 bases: TGTGCCAGCAGCACCCGGGGATTGCTGACCGGGGAGCTGTTTTTT.